This TCR beta chain was sequenced in a study of CXCR3-negative and CXCR3-positive naive CD8 T cells. Study information: Per library, roughly 1.6 +/- 0.3 million reads; 130 million to 150 million TRB reads overall. Findings and caveats of the study: Naive CXCR3-positive cells had TRB CDR3s more hydrophobic than those of CXCR3-negative naive cells. The study found CXCR3 expression partially decreased after cryopreservation and ran most assays on fresh PBMCs.

The CDR3 extends over 19 amino acids. Germline V CDR1 and CDR2: DFQATT, SNEGSKA (reference sequence). The study sorted every CD8+ T cell subset in triplicate at 310,000 or so cells each. CD45RO-CCR7+CD27+CD95- characterized naive CD8+ T cells. The study made its TRB cDNA libraries by 5' RACE, adding UMI labels. TCRdb re-called the 5' RACE reads, yielding one record per CDR3 amino acid sequence without DNA. The sample totals 60,000 to 65,000 distinct CDR3 sequences. As to this clonotype: Its cognate antigen is unknown.

The TCR was taken from a human donor in good health. Some clones in this sample may be carry-over from other donors' samples. The genes are TRBV20-1 and TRBJ2-6; TCRdb calls TRBD1, which cannot be checked without DNA. The sequenced sample was naive CXCR3+ CD8+ T cells from blood. Subset of the sample: CD45RO-CCR7+CD27+CD95- naive CD8+ T cells expressing CXCR3 (TNR3+). The CDR3 reads CSARVPPGQGREGANVLTF.